This T cell receptor beta chain appears in the sequencing data of a study of a mutant IDH1 vaccine in newly diagnosed glioma. Study details: Earlier treatment was radiotherapy, temozolomide, or both, with most getting both.

On this clone: Its specificity is not known.

Study observations and caveats: Vaccine-induced responses were seen in more than 90% of patients, spanning several MHC alleles.

The sample's time point: baseline, week 1 (first vaccination visit). Treatment defined: pre-vaccination baseline after standard-of-care therapy. Newly diagnosed WHO grade 3 or 4 IDH1-mutant, ATRX-lost astrocytomas were identified in the donors. Measured with immunoSEQ multiplex PCR; TCRdb has only the in-frame clones, and not every one. The sample has 80,000 to 100,000 clones; around three quarters are singletons. Germline values: CDR1 KGHSH, CDR2 LQKENI. The CDR3 extends over 18 amino acids. V lost 3 bases and J 4 bases, leaving 22 bases between the germline ends. This chain connects TRBV18 to TRBJ2-1, with D maybe TRBD1 (6 bases). Sample: PBMCs, taken from a glioma patient treated with radiotherapy, temozolomide or both. The TCR originated in a man in his forties with glioma. The CDR3: CASSPQMPDRSMYNEQFF. As DNA, the CDR3 is TGTGCCAGCTCACCCCAGATGCCAGACAGGTCAATGTACAATGAGCAGTTCTTC.